These 12 T cell receptor beta chains originate from one sample sequenced in a study of blood T cell repertoires in COVID-19. Profiled with immunoSEQ multiplex PCR; TCRdb holds only in-frame clones, not every one. This table holds 150,000 or so clones, about 80% found once. What was sequenced was peripheral blood. The source of these receptors is a woman older than 75 with acute or convalescent COVID-19.

With regard to this clone: Within the sample, other DNA sequences also encode this same CDR3. This chain links TRBV7-2 with TRBJ2-3, with 7 positions matching TRBD2. Germline V lookup: CDR1 SGHTA, CDR2 FQGNSA. This CDR3 has 15 residues. Trimming removed 5 bases from V and 2 bases from J; junction bases left unmatched: 7. The CDR3 DNA is TGTGCCAGCAGCCCCTGGACTAGTTCCACAGATACGCAGTATTTT. It encodes CASSPWTSSTDTQYF.

The chain couples TRBV12-5 to TRBJ1-1; D uncertain. CDR1 LGHNT and CDR2 FRNRAP come from the germline V gene. This CDR3 has 14 residues. The V end lost 5 bases, the J end lost 0 bases, and 10 bases lay between the germline ends. CDR3 sequence reads: CASGSGDLNTEAFF. The CDR3 nucleotides are TGTGCTAGTGGTAGTGGAGATCTGAACACTGAAGCTTTCTTT. Supplemented by reference TRBV12-5 and TRBJ1-1, the full variable domain reads DARVTQTPRHKVTEMGQEVTMRCQPILGHNTVFWYRQTMMQGLELLAYFRNRAPLDDSGMPKDRFSAEMPDATLATLKIQPSEPRDSAVYFCASGSGDLNTEAFFGQGTRLTVV.

The table lists this clone with a count of one. The V and J genes are TRBV5-1 and TRBJ1-2, with D possibly TRBD1 on 6 matching bases. The CDR3 has 14 residues. Germline assignment: CDR1 SGHRS and CDR2 YFSETQ. With 2 bases removed from V and 2 bases from J, the gap between germline ends came to 10 bases. In DNA form, the CDR3 reads TGCGCCAGCAGCTTTACAACAGGGAACTATGGCTACACCTTC. Amino acids: CASSFTTGNYGYTF.

This clone was detected once. The J gene is TRBJ2-7, the V gene TRBV7-9; D perhaps matches TRBD1 (6 bases). V gave up 4 bases and J gave up 7 bases, with 11 bases separating them. This CDR3 is built from 12 residues. CDR1 is SEHNR, CDR2 FQNEAQ, per germline (reference sequence). The CDR3 is CASSSSRGEQYF. The CDR3 DNA reads as TGTGCCAGCAGCTCCTCGAGGGGGGAGCAGTACTTC.

This chain connects TRBV2 to TRBJ1-1; maybe TRBD1 (6 bases). V lost 7 bases and J 1 base, leaving 13 bases between the germline ends. Germline loops: CDR1 SNHLY, CDR2 FYNNEI. This CDR3 has 14 residues. The CDR3 bases are TGTGCCAGCACCCCTCAGGGGACGAACACTGAAGCTTTCTTT. As protein: CASTPQGTNTEAFF.

The chain couples TRBV19 to TRBJ1-2, with D hard to call. The V gene lost 0 bases and the J gene lost 2 bases, with 10 bases spanning the gap. Germline loops: CDR1 LNHDA, CDR2 SQIVND (reference sequence). CDR3 size: 15 residues. DNA of the CDR3: TGTGCCAGTAGTATAGATGGCGGGGAGAACTATGGCTACACCTTC. As protein: CASSIDGGENYGYTF.

CDR3 in DNA: TGTGCCAGCTCACACTCCACGAGGGAGGGTGAGACCCAGTACTTC. Translating it yields CASSHSTREGETQYF. The rearrangement joins TRBV18 to TRBJ2-5; 7 bases align to TRBD2. The CDR3 is made up of 15 amino acids. CDR1 KGHSH and CDR2 LQKENI come from the germline V gene. The V segment lost 4 bases and the J segment 5 bases; nucleotides outside the gene matches: 10.

The V gene is TRBV3-1 (or the pseudogene TRBV3-2), the J gene TRBJ1-2; tentatively, D is TRBD1 (6 bases). The CDR3 length is 16 residues. V lost 4 bases to trimming and J lost 3 bases, with 18 bases between them. Germline CDR1 reads LGHDT; CDR2 reads YNNKEL (reference sequence). CDR3 DNA: TGTGCCAGCAGCCCACTTACCACGGGACAACACTATGGCTACACCTTC. It is translated as CASSPLTTGQHYGYTF.

The rearrangement uses TRBV7-3 and TRBJ1-2, with 7 bases that match TRBD1. CDR3 length: 13 amino acids. Losses at the gene ends were 5 bases for V and 10 bases for J; bases not matched to a gene: 10. Germline V gene sequence: CDR1 SGHTA, CDR2 FQGTGA. This chain's CDR3 is CASSRRQGINYTF. The CDR3 bases are TGTGCCAGCAGCCGCCGACAGGGAATAAACTACACCTTC. Full variable domain (remainder filled in from reference TRBV7-3 and TRBJ1-2): GAGVSQTPSNKVTEKGKYVELRCDPISGHTALYWYRQSLGQGPEFLIYFQGTGAADDSGLPNDRFFAVRPEGSVSTLKIQRTERGDSAVYLCASSRRQGINYTFGSGTRLTVV.

The rearrangement joins TRBV9 to TRBJ1-2; D gene ambiguous. The CDR3 length is 18 residues. V shed 4 bases and J shed 8 bases, with 30 bases lying between them. Looked up from germline, CDR1 is SGDLS and CDR2 is YYNGEE. The CDR3 loop reads CASSTNRVEVRAPWGYTF. CDR3 sequence (DNA): TGTGCCAGCAGCACGAACCGAGTGGAAGTAAGAGCGCCCTGGGGCTACACCTTC.

This sequence joins TRBV19 and TRBJ2-7; 11 bases fit TRBD2. The germline V gene encodes CDR1 LNHDA and CDR2 SQIVND (reference sequence). CDR3 size: 15 residues. V dropped 3 bases and J dropped 1; count of bases not matched to a gene: 2. The CDR3 DNA follows: TGTGCCAGTAGTATCGGGACTAGCGGTTCCTACGAGCAGTACTTC. Its protein product is CASSIGTSGSYEQYF.

This clone was observed once. The J gene is TRBJ1-6, the V gene TRBV7-8, with TRBD1 as a possible D gene (6 bases). The V and J ends lost 4 bases and 6 bases respectively, with 16 bases between them. This CDR3 region has 16 residues. Germline V CDR1 and CDR2: SGHVS, FQNEAQ. CDR3 sequence (DNA): TGTGCCAGCAGCTCTAGGACGGCAGGGGTTAATTCACCCCTCCACTTT. Translated: CASSSRTAGVNSPLHF.